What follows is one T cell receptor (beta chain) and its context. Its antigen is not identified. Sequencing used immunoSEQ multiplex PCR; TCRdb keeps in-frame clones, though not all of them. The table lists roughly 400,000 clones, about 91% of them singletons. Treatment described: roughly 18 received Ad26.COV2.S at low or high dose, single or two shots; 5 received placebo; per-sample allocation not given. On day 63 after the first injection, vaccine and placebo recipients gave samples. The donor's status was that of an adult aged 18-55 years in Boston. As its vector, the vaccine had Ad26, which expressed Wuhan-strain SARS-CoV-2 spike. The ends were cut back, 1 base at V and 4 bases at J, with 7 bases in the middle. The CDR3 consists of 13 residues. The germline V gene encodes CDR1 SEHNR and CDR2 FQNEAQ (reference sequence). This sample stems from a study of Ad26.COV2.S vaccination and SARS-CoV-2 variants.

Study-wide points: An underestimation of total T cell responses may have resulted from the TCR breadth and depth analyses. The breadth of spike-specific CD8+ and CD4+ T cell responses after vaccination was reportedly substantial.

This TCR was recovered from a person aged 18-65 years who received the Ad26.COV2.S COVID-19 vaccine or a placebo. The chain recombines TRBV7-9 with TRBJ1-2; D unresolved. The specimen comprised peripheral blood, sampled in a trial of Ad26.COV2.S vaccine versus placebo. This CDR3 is CASSLEAVYGYTF. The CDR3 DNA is TGTGCCAGCAGCTTAGAGGCGGTCTATGGCTACACCTTC.